Listed here are 27 T cell receptor beta chains from one sample, sequenced in a study of blood T cell repertoires in COVID-19. Repertoires were generated with immunoSEQ multiplex PCR, while TCRdb's copy carries only in-frame clones and drops some. The sample lists 250,000 to 350,000 clones, around 91% occurring once. Sequenced material: peripheral blood. These receptors came from a woman aged 55 to 70 with acute or convalescent COVID-19.

The rearrangement links TRBV9 to TRBJ2-1; 8 bases line up with TRBD1. This CDR3 has 15 amino acids. J lost 10 bases, V lost 2 bases, and 11 bases had no gene match. Germline CDR1 SGDLS, CDR2 YYNGEE. The CDR3 reads CASSVGDRGLAEQFF. The CDR3 nucleotides read TGTGCCAGCAGCGTTGGCGACAGGGGCTTGGCCGAGCAGTTCTTC.

The chain joins TRBV3-1 (or the pseudogene TRBV3-2) to TRBJ1-4, with D possibly being TRBD1 (6 bases). V gave up 4 bases and J gave up 8 bases, with 20 bases separating them. CDR1 is LGHDT, CDR2 YNNKEL, per germline (reference sequence). The CDR3 sequence is 16 residues long. This chain's CDR3 is CASSPDRITPEEKLFF. In nucleotides, the CDR3 is TGTGCCAGCAGCCCGGACAGAATTACGCCTGAGGAAAAACTGTTTTTT.

This chain connects TRBV20-1 to TRBJ1-6; D remains ambiguous. This CDR3 has 13 amino acids. Trimming removed 3 bases at V and 10 bases at J, with 13 bases between. The germline V gene encodes CDR1 DFQATT and CDR2 SNEGSKA (reference sequence). The DNA for the CDR3 is TGCAGTGCTAGTGGACGGAGTGGATCACCCCTCCACTTT. Protein sequence: CSASGRSGSPLHF.

Only a few counts were recorded for this clone. The chain employs TRBV25-1 and TRBJ1-1, with a possible D match to TRBD1 (5 bases). The CDR3 loop spans 15 amino acids. The V and J ends lost 2 bases and 3 bases respectively, with 13 bases between them. Germline V CDR1 and CDR2: MGHDK, SYGVNS. CDR3 nucleotides: TGTGCCAGCAGTGAAGGGCCGGCAGGGCACACTGAAGCTTTCTTT. Amino acid sequence: CASSEGPAGHTEAFF.

CDR3 coding DNA: TGTGCCAGCACGGGGGCGTCAGGGGGAGGCTACACCTTC. As protein: CASTGASGGGYTF. The V and J genes are TRBV3-1 (or the pseudogene TRBV3-2) and TRBJ1-2, with TRBD1 matching 7 bases. The CDR3 runs to 13 residues. CDR1 and CDR2 (germline): LGHDT, YNNKEL (reference sequence). With 7 bases clipped from V and 8 bases from J, the junction kept 10 bases outside the gene matches.

V and J are TRBV2 and TRBJ2-3; D remains unclear. Germline V gene lookup returns CDR1 SNHLY and CDR2 FYNNEI. Trimming removed 10 bases at V and 0 bases at J, with 14 bases between. The CDR3 length is 14 residues. The CDR3 spells CATPPQTSTDTQYF. The CDR3 DNA reads as TGTGCCACACCCCCCCAGACTAGCACAGATACGCAGTATTTT. The complete variable domain, with remaining parts taken from reference TRBV2 and TRBJ2-3, reads EPEVTQTPSHQVTQMGQEVILRCVPISNHLYFYWYRQILGQKVEFLVSFYNNEISEKSEIFDDQFSVERPDGSNFTLKIRSTKLEDSAMYFCATPPQTSTDTQYFGPGTRLTVL.

The chain links TRBV19 to TRBJ1-2; 7 bases align to TRBD1. V was pared by 3 bases and J by 5 bases, with 3 bases of the junction left unmatched. The CDR3 covers 13 residues. The V gene's germline CDR1 is LNHDA and CDR2 SQIVND (reference sequence). CDR3 sequence (DNA): TGTGCCAGTAGTATGGGACAGAGTTATGGCTACACCTTC. It codes for CASSMGQSYGYTF.

J is TRBJ1-2 and V is TRBV7-9; weak D call: TRBD1 (6 bases). This CDR3 spans 12 amino acids. V shed 5 bases and J shed 6 bases, with 10 bases lying between them. CDR1 and CDR2 from the germline V gene are SEHNR and FQNEAQ (reference sequence). This CDR3 reads CASSKQGNGYTF. The CDR3 region has the DNA TGTGCCAGCAGCAAACAGGGAAATGGCTACACCTTC. Complete variable domain (other parts from reference TRBV7-9 and TRBJ1-2): DTGVSQNPRHKITKRGQNVTFRCDPISEHNRLYWYRQTLGQGPEFLTYFQNEAQLEKSRLLSDRFSAERPKGSFSTLEIQRTEQGDSAMYLCASSKQGNGYTFGSGTRLTVV.

This clone showed up just a few times. CDR3 region: CATRREVGGEQFF. CDR3 in DNA: TGTGCCACCAGACGGGAGGTCGGGGGAGAGCAGTTCTTC. This chain joins TRBV24-1 and TRBJ2-1; 7 bases agree with TRBD2. The ends lost 7 bases at V and 10 bases at J; junction bases unmatched: 9. This CDR3 region has 13 residues. In germline, CDR1 is KGHDR, CDR2 SFDVKD.

The chain is built from TRBV18 and TRBJ2-5; D perhaps matches TRBD1 (5 bases). The V end lost 1 base, the J end lost 4 bases, and 7 bases lay between the germline ends. The CDR3 has 13 residues. The germline V gene encodes CDR1 KGHSH and CDR2 LQKENI. DNA of the CDR3: TGTGCCAGCTCACCACGACAGCGAGAGACCCAGTACTTC. Encoded protein: CASSPRQRETQYF.

This clone came up a few times. The V gene is TRBV7-2, the J gene TRBJ1-2; the match to TRBD1 covers 9 bases. The CDR3 totals 13 residues. V gave up 6 bases and J gave up 7 bases; unmatched junction bases: 6. From germline, CDR1 is SGHTA and CDR2 FQGNSA. CDR3 in DNA: TGTGCCAGCAGAGTCGGACAGGGGCTTGGCTACACCTTC. It specifies CASRVGQGLGYTF.

V gene TRBV28 combines with J gene TRBJ2-1; D remains ambiguous. Germline values: CDR1 MDHEN, CDR2 SYDVKM. The ends were cut back, 1 base at V and 10 bases at J, with 11 bases in the middle. The CDR3 sequence is 13 residues long. CDR3 protein: CASSLYHSNEQFF. The CDR3 bases are TGTGCCAGCAGTTTATATCACTCTAACGAGCAGTTCTTC.

The V call is TRBV12-3 or TRBV12-4, the J call TRBJ2-7, with a possible D match to TRBD1 (6 bases). The CDR3 loop spans 13 amino acids. The ends were cut back, 7 bases at V and 2 bases at J, with 12 bases in the middle. DNA for the CDR3: TGTGCCAGCACCCAGGACAGCACCTACGAGCAGTACTTC. This encodes CASTQDSTYEQYF.

J is TRBJ2-7 and V is TRBV27; TRBD2 is a possible D gene (7 bases). The germline gives CDR1 MNHEY, CDR2 SMNVEV (reference sequence). This CDR3 is built from 16 residues. V gave up 6 bases and J gave up 2 bases, with 20 bases separating them. In DNA form, the CDR3 reads TGTGCCAGCAGGGGGGTCGGGGAGGGGGGACCCTACGAGCAGTACTTC. Translating gives CASRGVGEGGPYEQYF.

This chain links TRBV10-3 with TRBJ1-1; maybe TRBD1 (5 bases). CDR3 length: 12 amino acids. CDR1 ENHRY and CDR2 SYGVKD come from the germline V gene. Deletions cut 0 bases from V and 11 bases from J, with 10 bases between. The DNA of the CDR3 is TGTGCCATCAGTGAGTCGGGAGGGGCGGCTTTCTTT. Protein: CAISESGGAAFF.

The chain carries TRBV4-3 and TRBJ1-2; 9 nucleotides match TRBD1. Germline assignment: CDR1 LGHNA and CDR2 YSLEER. The CDR3 is 17 amino acids. V shed 0 bases and J 2 bases; nucleotides not matched to a gene: 7. The CDR3 DNA sequence: TGCGCCAGCAGCCAAGATCCGGGGACAGGGTCGAACTATGGCTACACCTTC. This translates into CASSQDPGTGSNYGYTF.

This chain joins TRBV6-5 and TRBJ1-3, with D unclear. The CDR3 sequence is 14 residues long. The V end lost 8 bases, the J end lost 0 bases, and 11 bases lay between the germline ends. Germline V CDR1 and CDR2: MNHEY, SVGAGI. DNA of the CDR3: TGTGCCAGCTGGGCACTCCCCTCTGGAAACACCATATATTTT. Translation gives CASWALPSGNTIYF.

This sequence joins TRBV5-1 and TRBJ2-1, with TRBD2 matching over 12 bases. This CDR3 has 16 amino acids. Germline trimming cut 3 bases from V and 5 bases from J; bases unmatched to any gene: 6. CDR1 is SGHRS and CDR2 is YFSETQ in the germline V gene. The CDR3 here is CASSSGLAGRHNEQFF. CDR3 nucleotides: TGCGCCAGCAGCTCTGGACTAGCGGGGCGGCACAATGAGCAGTTCTTC.

As to this clone: A read error may produce the germline difference seen at one junction end. The chain links TRBV2 to TRBJ2-3; possibly TRBD2 for D (6 bases). Germline V lookup: CDR1 SNHLY, CDR2 FYNNEI. There are 14 residues in the CDR3. In DNA form, the CDR3 reads TGTGCCAGCAGCGAAGGACTACTCACAGATACGCAGTATTTT. Translation gives CASSEGLLTDTQYF.

The chain carries TRBV5-4 and TRBJ2-5; D might be TRBD1 (6 bases). Between the trimmed V and J ends, which lost 5 bases and 2 bases, there was a span of 10 bases. The CDR3 has 13 amino acids. The germline V gene encodes CDR1 SGHNT and CDR2 YYREEE (reference sequence). The CDR3 nucleotides are TGTGCCAGCAGTCCCAGGGGTCAAGAGACCCAGTACTTC. Its protein product is CASSPRGQETQYF.

The chain couples TRBV19 to TRBJ2-7, with TRBD1 as a possible D gene (6 bases). Trimming shortened V by 1 base and J by 3 bases, and 16 bases separated the two germline ends. Per the germline V gene, CDR1 is LNHDA and CDR2 is SQIVND (reference sequence). The CDR3 contains 16 residues. CDR3 sequence: CASSIAIGQISYEQYF. Here the CDR3 DNA reads TGTGCCAGTAGTATAGCTATCGGACAGATCAGCTACGAGCAGTACTTC.

This chain joins TRBV9 and TRBJ1-2; D not certain. Looked up from germline, CDR1 is SGDLS and CDR2 is YYNGEE. The CDR3 extends over 15 amino acids. Trimming pared 0 bases from V and 1 base from J, leaving 10 bases between. The CDR3 sequence is CASSVEPGGNYGYTF. Here the CDR3 DNA reads TGTGCCAGCAGCGTAGAACCGGGAGGTAACTATGGCTACACCTTC.

The chain uses TRBV27 and TRBJ2-5; tentatively, D is TRBD2 (6 bases). Trimming removed 5 bases at V and 7 bases at J, with 17 bases between. Germline loops: CDR1 MNHEY, CDR2 SMNVEV (reference sequence). This CDR3 comprises 14 residues. Here the CDR3 reads CASSPSGPGRTQYF. DNA for the CDR3: TGTGCCAGCAGTCCCAGCGGGCCCGGGAGGACCCAGTACTTC.

The rearrangement links TRBV19 to TRBJ2-5; D perhaps matches TRBD1 (5 bases). The CDR3 has 16 residues. Trimming removed 3 bases at V and 5 bases at J, with 19 bases between. Germline values: CDR1 LNHDA, CDR2 SQIVND (reference sequence). The CDR3 sequence: CASSMTDGLLVETQYF. The CDR3, as DNA: TGTGCCAGTAGTATGACAGACGGCCTTTTAGTGGAGACCCAGTACTTC.

This chain connects TRBV27 to TRBJ2-7; weak D call: TRBD2 (5 bases). V shed 3 bases and J shed 9 bases, with 9 bases lying between them. Looked up from germline, CDR1 is MNHEY and CDR2 is SMNVEV (reference sequence). This CDR3 contains 11 residues. The CDR3 nucleotides read TGTGCCAGCAGTTTGAGGGATCGGCAGTACTTC. It translates to CASSLRDRQYF.

Here the CDR3 DNA reads TGTGCCAGCTCACATTTACCCGGCCAGGGCAGCTTTTACTACACCTTC. Residues: CASSHLPGQGSFYYTF. The V call is TRBV18, the J call TRBJ1-2; a weak D match, TRBD1 (5 bases). Germline V gives CDR1 KGHSH, CDR2 LQKENI. The length of the CDR3 is 16 residues. With 4 bases removed from V and 10 bases from J, the gap between germline ends came to 25 bases.

Points on this clone: Other DNA sequences within the sample encode an identical CDR3. The chain has TRBV9 and TRBJ1-1, with D maybe TRBD1 (5 bases). V was pared by 1 base and J by 1 base, with 5 bases between. In germline, CDR1 is SGDLS, CDR2 YYNGEE. The CDR3 is 13 residues long. As DNA, the CDR3 is TGTGCCAGCAGCGTACAGGGGAACACTGAAGCTTTCTTT. It codes for CASSVQGNTEAFF.